This T cell receptor beta chain was sequenced in a study of blood T cell repertoires in COVID-19. As for the study in general: The study drew acute and convalescent COVID-19 samples from the United States, Italy and Spain. PBMCs, B-cell-depleted T cells, or T cells provided the cDNA or gDNA that made up the material.

Authors' analysis steps: Scientists estimated how many nucleated cells there were by amplifying reference gene primers. TCRdb keeps only in-frame clones here, not all; method: immunoSEQ multiplex PCR. That table gives V, J and clone size, and the DNA gave D and trimming. The sample has over 70,000 clones, 80% to 90% seen once. Germline V gives CDR1 KGHSH, CDR2 LQKENI. The J segment lost 6 bases and the V segment lost 6 bases, leaving 8 bases of the junction unmatched. This CDR3 spans 15 amino acids. The sequence came from a human donor in a cohort sampled during active COVID-19. Sequencing input: peripheral blood. The chain has TRBV18 and TRBJ2-1, with 10 bases aligning to TRBD2. This CDR3 reads CASSPLAGEFNEQFF. DNA for the CDR3: TGTGCCAGCTCCCCTCTAGCGGGGGAGTTCAATGAGCAGTTCTTC.